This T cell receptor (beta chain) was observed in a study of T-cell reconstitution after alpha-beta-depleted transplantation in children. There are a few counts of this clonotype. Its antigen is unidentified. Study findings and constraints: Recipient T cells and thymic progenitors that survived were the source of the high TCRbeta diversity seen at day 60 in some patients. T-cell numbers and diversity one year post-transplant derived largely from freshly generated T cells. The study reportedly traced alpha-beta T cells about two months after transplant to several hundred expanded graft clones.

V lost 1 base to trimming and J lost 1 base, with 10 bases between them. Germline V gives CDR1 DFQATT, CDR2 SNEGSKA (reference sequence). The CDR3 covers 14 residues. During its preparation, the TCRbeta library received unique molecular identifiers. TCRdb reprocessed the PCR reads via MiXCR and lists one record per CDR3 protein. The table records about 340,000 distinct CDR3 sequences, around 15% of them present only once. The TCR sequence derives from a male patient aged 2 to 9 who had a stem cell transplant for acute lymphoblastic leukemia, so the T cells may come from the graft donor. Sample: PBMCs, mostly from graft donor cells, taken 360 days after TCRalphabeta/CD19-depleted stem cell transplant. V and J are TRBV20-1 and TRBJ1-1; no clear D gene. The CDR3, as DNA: TGCAGTGCTAGAGCCGCGGAGGGGAACACTGAAGCTTTCTTT. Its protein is CSARAAEGNTEAFF.